The clone carrying this T cell receptor beta chain came up a few times. The antigen remains undetermined. The data were obtained in a study of graft-versus-host responses after intestinal transplantation. Overall study context: Multivisceral, liver-intestinal, or isolated intestinal grafts went to recipients.

Assay used: immunoSEQ multiplex PCR; TCRdb lists only in-frame clones, some missing. Among over 85,000 clones listed, roughly 91% were seen once. Study findings and constraints: Allografts of patients with graft-donor T cell macrochimerism showed high graft-versus-host to host-versus-graft clone ratios. Detected in recipient marrow were GvH clones, some of which were first observed in ileum or blood.

The sample here was unstimulated CD8+ T cells sorted from spleen or lymph node cells, taken before intestinal transplant. The TCR originated in a human donor who received an intestinal transplant.

The CDR3 nucleotides read TGTGCCAGCGGAATTCAGGGGCAGGGCACTGAAGCTTTCTTT. Translating it yields CASGIQGQGTEAFF. The chain has TRBV6-5 and TRBJ1-1, with D perhaps TRBD1 (6 bases). Germline V gene lookup returns CDR1 MNHEY and CDR2 SVGAGI. V dropped 8 bases and J dropped 4 bases, with 17 bases sitting between them. The CDR3 length is 14 residues.